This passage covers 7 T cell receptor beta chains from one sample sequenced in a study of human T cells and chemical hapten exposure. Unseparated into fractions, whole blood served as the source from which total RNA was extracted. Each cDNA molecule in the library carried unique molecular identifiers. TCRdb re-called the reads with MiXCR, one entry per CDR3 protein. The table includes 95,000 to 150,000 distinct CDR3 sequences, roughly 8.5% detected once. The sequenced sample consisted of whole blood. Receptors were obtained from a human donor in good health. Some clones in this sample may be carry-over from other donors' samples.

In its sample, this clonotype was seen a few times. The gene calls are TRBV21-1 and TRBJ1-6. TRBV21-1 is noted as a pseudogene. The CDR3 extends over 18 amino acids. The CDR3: CASSKFPRVGSYNSPLHF. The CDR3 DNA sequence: TGTGCCAGCAGCAAATTCCCACGGGTGGGCTCCTATAATTCACCCCTCCACTTT.

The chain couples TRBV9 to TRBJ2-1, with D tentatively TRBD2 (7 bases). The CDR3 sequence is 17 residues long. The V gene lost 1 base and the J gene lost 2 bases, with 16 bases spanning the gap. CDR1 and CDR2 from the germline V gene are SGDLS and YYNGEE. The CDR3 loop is CASSVKSGRGPYNEQFF. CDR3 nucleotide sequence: TGTGCCAGCAGCGTAAAGTCGGGGCGGGGGCCCTACAATGAGCAGTTCTTC.

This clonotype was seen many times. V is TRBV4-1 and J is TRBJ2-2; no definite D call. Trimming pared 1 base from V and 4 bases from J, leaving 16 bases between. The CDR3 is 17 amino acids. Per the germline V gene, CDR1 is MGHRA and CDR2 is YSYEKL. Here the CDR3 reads CASSQGLPVTATGELFF. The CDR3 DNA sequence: TGCGCCAGCAGCCAAGGCCTTCCGGTGACTGCCACCGGGGAGCTGTTTTTT.

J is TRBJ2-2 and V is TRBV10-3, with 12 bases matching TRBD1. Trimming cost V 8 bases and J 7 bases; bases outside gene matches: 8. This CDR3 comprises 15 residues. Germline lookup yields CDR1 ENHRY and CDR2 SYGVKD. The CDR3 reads CAISGTGGIFGELFF. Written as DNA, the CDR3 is TGTGCCATCTCCGGGACAGGGGGCATTTTCGGGGAGCTGTTTTTT.

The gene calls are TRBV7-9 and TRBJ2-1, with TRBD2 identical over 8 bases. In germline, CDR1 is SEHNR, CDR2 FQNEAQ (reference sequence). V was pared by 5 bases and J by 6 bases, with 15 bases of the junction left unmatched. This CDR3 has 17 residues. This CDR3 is CASSPTSLAGRSNEQFF. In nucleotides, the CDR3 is TGTGCCAGCAGCCCCACCTCATTAGCGGGAAGATCCAATGAGCAGTTCTTC.

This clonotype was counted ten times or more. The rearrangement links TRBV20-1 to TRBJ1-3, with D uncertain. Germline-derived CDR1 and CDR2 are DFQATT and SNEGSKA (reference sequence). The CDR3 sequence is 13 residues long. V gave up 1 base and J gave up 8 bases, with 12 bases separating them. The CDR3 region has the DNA TGCAGTGCTAGAGGAGAGTCGGGAGACACCATATATTTT. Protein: CSARGESGDTIYF.

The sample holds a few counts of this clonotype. CDR3 in DNA: TGTGCCAGCCGAATATTCGGTAGGGGGAGCTCCTACGAGCAGTACTTC. As protein: CASRIFGRGSSYEQYF. The J gene is TRBJ2-7, the V gene TRBV27, with TRBD1 as a possible D gene (6 bases). CDR1 is MNHEY and CDR2 is SMNVEV in the germline V gene (reference sequence). The length of the CDR3 is 16 residues. V shed 8 bases and J shed 0 bases, with 20 bases lying between them.